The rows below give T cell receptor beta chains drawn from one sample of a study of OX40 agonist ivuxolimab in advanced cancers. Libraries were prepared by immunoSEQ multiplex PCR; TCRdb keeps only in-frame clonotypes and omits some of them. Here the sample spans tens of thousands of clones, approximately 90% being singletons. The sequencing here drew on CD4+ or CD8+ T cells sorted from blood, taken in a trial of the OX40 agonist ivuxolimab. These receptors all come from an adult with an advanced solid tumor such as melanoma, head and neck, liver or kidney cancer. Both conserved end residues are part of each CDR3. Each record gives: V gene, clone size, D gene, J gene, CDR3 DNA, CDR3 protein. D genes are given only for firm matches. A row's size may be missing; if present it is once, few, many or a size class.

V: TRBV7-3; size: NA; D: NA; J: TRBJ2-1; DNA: TGTGCCAGCAGCCGAGACAGCTCCTACAATGAGCAGTTCTTC; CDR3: CASSRDSSYNEQFF
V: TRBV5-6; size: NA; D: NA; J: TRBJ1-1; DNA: TGTGCCAGCAGCTTGGGTATGAACACTGAAGCTTTCTTT; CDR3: CASSLGMNTEAFF
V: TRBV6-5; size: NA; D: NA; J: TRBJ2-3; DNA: TGTGCCAGCAGTTGGGGACGACGGCCAGATACGCAGTATTTT; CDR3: CASSWGRRPDTQYF
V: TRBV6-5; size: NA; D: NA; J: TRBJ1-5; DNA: TGTGCCAGCACCTGGGTCTTGAATCAGCCCCAGCATTTT; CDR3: CASTWVLNQPQHF
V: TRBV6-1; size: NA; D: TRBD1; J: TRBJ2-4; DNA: TGTGCCAGCAGTGGCCTACGGGACAGGGGGTCGCTAGCCAAAAACATTCAGTACTTC; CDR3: CASSGLRDRGSLAKNIQYF
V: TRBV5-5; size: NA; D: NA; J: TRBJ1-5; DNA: TGTGCCAGCAGCCGGGGGACACCGAATAGCAATCAGCCCCAGCATTTT; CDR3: CASSRGTPNSNQPQHF
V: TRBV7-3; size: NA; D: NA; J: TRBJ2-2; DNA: TGTGCCAGCAGCTCGTACACCGGGGAGCTGTTTTTT; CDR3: CASSSYTGELFF
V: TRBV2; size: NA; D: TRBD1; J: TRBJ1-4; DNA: TGTGCCAGCCGGACAGGGGCTAATGAAAAACTGTTTTTT; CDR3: CASRTGANEKLFF
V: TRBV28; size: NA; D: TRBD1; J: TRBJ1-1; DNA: TGTGCCAGCAGAAGACAGGGCCCGAACACTGAAGCTTTCTTT; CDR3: CASRRQGPNTEAFF
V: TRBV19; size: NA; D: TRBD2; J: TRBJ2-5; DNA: TGTGCCAGTAAAGAAGCGGGAGACGGGACCCAGTACTTC; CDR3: CASKEAGDGTQYF
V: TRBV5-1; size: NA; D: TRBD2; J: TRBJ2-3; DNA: TGCGCCAGCAAAAATCTAGCGGGAGGGCCGGATACGCAGTATTTT; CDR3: CASKNLAGGPDTQYF
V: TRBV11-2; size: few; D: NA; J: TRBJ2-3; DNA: TGTGCCAGCAGCTTAGAACTAGCCGCAGATACGCAGTATTTT; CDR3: CASSLELAADTQYF
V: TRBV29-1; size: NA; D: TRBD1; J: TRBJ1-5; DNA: TGCAGCGCCAAGACAGGGGATCAGCCCCAGCATTTT; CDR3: CSAKTGDQPQHF
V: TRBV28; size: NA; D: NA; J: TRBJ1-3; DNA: TGTGCCAGCAGTCACGGGGAGTCTGGAAACACCATATATTTT; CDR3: CASSHGESGNTIYF
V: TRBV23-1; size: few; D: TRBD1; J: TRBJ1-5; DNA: TGCGCCAGCAGTCAACCCCGAGACAGGGTCCGCTATAGCAATCAGCCCCAGCATTTT; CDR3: CASSQPRDRVRYSNQPQHF
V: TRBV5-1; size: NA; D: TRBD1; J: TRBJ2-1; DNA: TGCGCCAGCAGCTATACCGGGACAGGGCGTGGCAATGAGCAGTTCTTC; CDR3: CASSYTGTGRGNEQFF
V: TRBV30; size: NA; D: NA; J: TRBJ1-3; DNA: TGTGCCTGGGGCCCGACAGGAAACACCATATATTTT; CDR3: CAWGPTGNTIYF
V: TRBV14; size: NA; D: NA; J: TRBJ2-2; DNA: TGTGCCAGCAGCCAATTTATAGGTGTCGGGGAGCTGTTTTTT; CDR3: CASSQFIGVGELFF
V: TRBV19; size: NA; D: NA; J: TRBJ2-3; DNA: TGTGCCAGTAGTCCAAAGGGGGGGCTAGCACTTGGCACGCAGTATTTT; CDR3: CASSPKGGLALGTQYF
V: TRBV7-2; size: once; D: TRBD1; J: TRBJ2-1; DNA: TGTGCCAGCAACCACATGGGGACAGAATACAATGAGCAGTTCTTC; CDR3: CASNHMGTEYNEQFF